This TCR beta chain was observed in a study of CXCR3-negative and CXCR3-positive naive CD8 T cells. CDR1 is PRHDT and CDR2 is FYEKMQ in the germline V gene (reference sequence). CDR3 length: 13 amino acids. Findings of the study overall: Naive CXCR3-negative and CXCR3-positive cells had similar TRBV-TRBJ usage; memory differed.

Carrying UMI labels, the TRB cDNA libraries were prepared through 5' RACE. TCRdb re-called the 5' RACE reads and gives one entry per CDR3 protein, without DNA. The table lists roughly 48,000 distinct CDR3 sequences. As regards this clonotype: Its antigen remains unknown.

The material sequenced was memory CD8+ T cells from blood. The sequence was collected from a human donor in good health. Some clones in this sample may be carry-over from other donors' samples. The chain combines TRBV13 with TRBJ2-5; TCRdb's assignment of TRBD2 cannot be checked, as there is no DNA. Here the CDR3 reads CASSSGIQETQYF. The full variable domain, in which reference TRBV13 and TRBJ2-5 provide the parts outside the CDR3, is AAGVIQSPRHLIKEKRETATLKCYPIPRHDTVYWYQQGPGQDPQFLISFYEKMQSDKGSIPDRFSAQQFSDYHSELNMSSLELGDSALYFCASSSGIQETQYFGPGTRLLVL.